This TCR beta chain was retrieved from a study of cytomegalovirus exposure and HLA in healthy donors. Study in general: Most genotyped donors, roughly 83% of around 370, had Caucasian-associated genetic ancestry. Study-level points and caveats: A list of roughly 160 TCR beta chains associated with cytomegalovirus was given. Within the data, a cluster of highly shared sequence variants was likely a sequencing artifact.

The PCR made use of 60 Vbeta and 13 Jbeta primers. The assay was immunoSEQ multiplex PCR, and TCRdb's table has in-frame clones only and misses some. There are more than 150,000 clones in the sample; about 80% occur only once, and about 0.7% lies in the top ten. Concerning this clone itself: Its antigen remains unidentified.

Sequencing input: PBMCs. This receptor was taken from a boy between 10 and 17 years old in good health and CMV-seronegative.

DNA of the CDR3: TGTGCCAGCAGCTTAGTTCCCGGAGGGGATGAGCAGTTCTTC. Translated, it gives CASSLVPGGDEQFF. The chain combines TRBV7-3 with TRBJ2-1; maybe TRBD2 (6 bases). The V gene lost 2 bases and the J gene lost 8 bases, with 13 bases spanning the gap. The CDR3 spans 14 residues. Germline-derived CDR1 and CDR2 are SGHTA and FQGTGA.